These 8 T cell receptor beta chains share one sample of origin, sequenced in a study of T cells after yellow fever vaccination. MiXCR was run by TCRdb on the 5' RACE reads, yielding one entry per CDR3 protein. In the table there are under 550,000 distinct CDR3 sequences, just over 20% of which are singletons. The source was PBMCs, collected roughly 23 days after the first yellow fever vaccination. The receptor set was obtained from a man younger than 30 who received the YFV17D yellow fever vaccine.

The chain combines TRBV5-4 with TRBJ2-7; TRBD2 is a possible D gene (6 bases). CDR3 length equals 15 residues. Germline lookup yields CDR1 SGHNT and CDR2 YYREEE (reference sequence). The V end was cut by 4 bases, the J end by 0 bases, with 14 bases between. The CDR3 bases are TGTGCCAGCAGCCAAAACCCGGGAGCCTCCTACGAGCAGTACTTC. It is translated as CASSQNPGASYEQYF. Complete variable domain (other parts from reference TRBV5-4 and TRBJ2-7): ETGVTQSPTHLIKTRGQQVTLRCSSQSGHNTVSWYQQALGQGPQFIFQYYREEENGRGNFPPRFSGLQFPNYSSELNVNALELDDSALYLCASSQNPGASYEQYFGPGTRLTVT.

V gene TRBV4-1 combines with J gene TRBJ1-2; 7 bases agree with TRBD1. The CDR3 consists of 13 residues. Germline-derived CDR1 and CDR2 are MGHRA and YSYEKL. V was pared by 4 bases and J by 8 bases, with 7 bases of the junction left unmatched. CDR3 DNA: TGCGCCAGCAGCCCAAGGGACAGCCAGGGCTACACCTTC. Translation: CASSPRDSQGYTF.

The rearrangement links TRBV7-9 to TRBJ2-1; D assignment may be TRBD1 or TRBD2 (5 bases each). V lost 3 bases to trimming and J lost 2 bases, with 14 bases between them. Germline assignment: CDR1 SEHNR and CDR2 FQNEAQ (reference sequence). CDR3 length equals 16 residues. The CDR3 region is CASSFGGSQTYNEQFF. The CDR3 bases are TGTGCCAGCAGCTTTGGGGGTTCGCAAACCTACAATGAGCAGTTCTTC.

This chain connects TRBV20-1 to TRBJ1-4; 7 positions match TRBD1. With 0 bases clipped from V and 11 bases from J, the junction kept 9 bases outside the gene matches. The CDR3 has 14 amino acids. CDR1 is DFQATT and CDR2 is SNEGSKA in the germline V gene (reference sequence). CDR3 sequence (DNA): TGCAGTGCTAGAGAAATCGGAGGGGGCGGGAAACTGTTTTTT. The encoded protein is CSAREIGGGGKLFF.

In DNA, the CDR3 is TGTGCCAGCAGTGACTCGACAGGGGGAGGGCATGAGCAGTTCTTC. Its protein product is CASSDSTGGGHEQFF. This chain links TRBV6-4 with TRBJ2-1; 9 bases agree with TRBD1. V trimming: 0 bases; J trimming: 8 bases; junction bases outside the gene matches: 5. The CDR3 spans 15 residues. The germline V gene encodes CDR1 MRHNA and CDR2 SNTAGT.

V gene TRBV28 combines with J gene TRBJ2-2; a possible D gene is TRBD1 (5 bases). Germline V gene lookup returns CDR1 MDHEN and CDR2 SYDVKM. The CDR3 totals 15 residues. V was cut by 7 bases and J by 0 bases, with 12 bases left in between. This chain's CDR3 is CASTTLTANTGELFF. For the CDR3, the DNA is TGTGCCAGCACCACCCTGACAGCGAACACCGGGGAGCTGTTTTTT.

The rearrangement uses TRBV11-2 and TRBJ2-5, with TRBD1 as a possible D gene (7 bases). Per the germline V gene, CDR1 is SGHAT and CDR2 is FQNNGV. The CDR3 spans 14 residues. Trimming stripped 5 bases from V and 0 bases from J, with 10 bases between. CDR3 sequence (DNA): TGTGCCAGCAGCGGCGGGACAGACCAAGAGACCCAGTACTTC. Its protein is CASSGGTDQETQYF. Using reference TRBV11-2 and TRBJ2-5 for the parts outside the CDR3, the full variable domain is EAGVAQSPRYKIIEKRQSVAFWCNPISGHATLYWYQQILGQGPKLLIQFQNNGVVDDSQLPKDRFSAERLKGVDSTLKIQPAKLEDSAVYLCASSGGTDQETQYFGPGTRLLVL.

The rearrangement uses TRBV4-1 and TRBJ2-1; a possible D gene is TRBD1 (6 bases). The germline V gene has CDR1 MGHRA and CDR2 YSYEKL. The V and J ends lost 1 base and 7 bases respectively, with 14 bases between them. The CDR3 is made up of 15 amino acids. The CDR3 sequence: CASSQGWGLGNEQFF. In DNA form, the CDR3 reads TGCGCCAGCAGCCAAGGTTGGGGGCTAGGAAATGAGCAGTTCTTC.